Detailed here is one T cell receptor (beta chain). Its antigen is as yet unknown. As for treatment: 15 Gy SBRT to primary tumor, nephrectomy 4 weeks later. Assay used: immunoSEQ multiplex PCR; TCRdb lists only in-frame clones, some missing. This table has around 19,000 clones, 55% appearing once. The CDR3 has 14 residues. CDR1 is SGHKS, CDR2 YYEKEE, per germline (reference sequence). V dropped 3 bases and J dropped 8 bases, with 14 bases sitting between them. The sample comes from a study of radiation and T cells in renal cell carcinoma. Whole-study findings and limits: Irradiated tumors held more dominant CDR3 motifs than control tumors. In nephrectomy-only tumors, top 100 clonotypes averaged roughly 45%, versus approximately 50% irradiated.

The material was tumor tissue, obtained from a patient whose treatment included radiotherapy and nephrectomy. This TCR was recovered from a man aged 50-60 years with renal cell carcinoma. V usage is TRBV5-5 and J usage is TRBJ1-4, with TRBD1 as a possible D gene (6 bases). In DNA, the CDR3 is TGTGCCAGCAGCTGGAGTCGGACAGACGAAAAACTGTTTTTT. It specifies CASSWSRTDEKLFF.